These 23 T cell receptor beta chains came from one sample sequenced in a study of T cells after yellow fever vaccination. MiXCR, run by TCRdb on the 5' RACE reads, gives a single entry per CDR3 protein. This table holds a few hundred thousand distinct CDR3 sequences, approximately 8% found once. This material consisted of PBMCs, taken roughly 47 days after the first yellow fever vaccination. The receptors were sampled from a man younger than 35 who received the YFV17D yellow fever vaccine.

This clonotype was observed a few times. This chain links TRBV4-2 with TRBJ2-5, with 8 bases matching TRBD2. The CDR3 contains 15 residues. J lost 2 bases, V lost 1 base, and 3 bases had no gene match. The germline V gene has CDR1 LGHNA and CDR2 YNFKEQ. CDR3 in amino acids: CASSQAGGWQETQYF. The DNA for the CDR3 is TGTGCCAGCAGCCAAGCGGGGGGGTGGCAAGAGACCCAGTACTTC.

This clonotype was seen a handful of times. The chain links TRBV9 to TRBJ2-7, with D perhaps given as TRBD1 or TRBD2 (5 bases each). The CDR3 is 13 amino acids. Germline CDR1 reads SGDLS; CDR2 reads YYNGEE. The V and J ends lost 3 bases and 9 bases respectively, with 16 bases between them. The CDR3 sequence: CASSAPGGEVQYF. The CDR3 DNA is TGTGCCAGCAGCGCCCCTGGGGGAGAGGTGCAGTACTTC.

The chain uses TRBV7-1 and TRBJ2-5; TRBD1 is a possible D gene (6 bases). TRBV7-1 is sorted into the ORF group, with uncertain function. The CDR3 spans 11 residues. Trimming left V 10 bases short and J 5 bases short, with 11 bases between. In nucleotides, the CDR3 is TGTGCCACCTGGGACATTGAGACCCAGTACTTC. Its translation is CATWDIETQYF.

The V call is TRBV12-3 or TRBV12-4, the J call TRBJ2-7; D is ambiguous. V was clipped by 3 bases and J by 0 bases, with 12 bases between them. This CDR3 is 15 amino acids long. CDR3 sequence (DNA): TGTGCCAGCAGTTTTAACCCTCCGAGCTCCTACGAGCAGTACTTC. Protein sequence: CASSFNPPSSYEQYF.

The chain employs TRBV20-1 and TRBJ2-5; 10 nucleotides align to TRBD2. Germline trimming cut 4 bases from V and 4 bases from J; bases unmatched to any gene: 12. Looked up from germline, CDR1 is DFQATT and CDR2 is SNEGSKA (reference sequence). The CDR3 sequence is 16 residues long. DNA for the CDR3: TGCAGTGCTACTTCTCTAGCGGGGGTCATTATAGAGACCCAGTACTTC. Translated, it gives CSATSLAGVIIETQYF.

V and J are TRBV30 and TRBJ2-3, with 9 bases matching TRBD1. The ends lost 4 bases at V and 1 base at J; junction bases unmatched: 3. Germline-derived CDR1 and CDR2 are GTSNPN and SVGIG (reference sequence). The CDR3 is 14 residues long. Written as DNA, the CDR3 is TGTGCCTGGAACTGGGACAGGGGCACAGATACGCAGTATTTT. Translated, it gives CAWNWDRGTDTQYF.

This rearrangement joins TRBV27 to TRBJ1-1; TRBD1 aligns across 9 bases. The germline gives CDR1 MNHEY, CDR2 SMNVEV (reference sequence). V shed 6 bases and J 5 bases; nucleotides not matched to a gene: 16. The CDR3 runs 17 residues. The CDR3 coding sequence is TGTGCCAGCAGAAGAACAGGGGGCGCTTCATTCTGGACTGAAGCTTTCTTT. Translating gives CASRRTGGASFWTEAFF.

The chain links TRBV9 to TRBJ2-2, with D perhaps TRBD2 (6 bases). Germline lookup yields CDR1 SGDLS and CDR2 YYNGEE. Deletions cut 0 bases from V and 0 bases from J, with 9 bases between. There are 16 residues in the CDR3. CDR3 region: CASSVGGGTNTGELFF. CDR3 coding DNA: TGTGCCAGCAGCGTAGGTGGGGGGACGAACACCGGGGAGCTGTTTTTT. The full variable domain, completed using reference TRBV9 and TRBJ2-2, is DSGVTQTPKHLITATGQRVTLRCSPRSGDLSVYWYQQSLDQGLQFLIQYYNGEERAKGNILERFSAQQFPDLHSELNLSSLELGDSALYFCASSVGGGTNTGELFFGEGSRLTVL.

This clonotype was counted many times. This chain joins TRBV6-1 and TRBJ1-2; no definite D call. V gave up 1 base and J gave up 8 bases, with 5 bases separating them. The germline V gene encodes CDR1 MNHNS and CDR2 SASEGT. The CDR3 totals 11 residues. The CDR3 region is CASSEGTGYTF. The CDR3 nucleotides read TGTGCCAGCAGTGAAGGGACCGGCTACACCTTC.

The table lists this clonotype with a few counts. V is TRBV9 and J is TRBJ1-6; D not resolved. This CDR3 contains 13 residues. V lost 4 bases to trimming and J lost 10 bases, with 12 bases between them. The germline V gene encodes CDR1 SGDLS and CDR2 YYNGEE. CDR3: CASSREGGSPLHF. CDR3 sequence (DNA): TGTGCCAGCAGCAGGGAGGGAGGATCACCCCTCCACTTT.

This chain connects TRBV7-8 to TRBJ1-1; D gene uncertain. Germline lookup yields CDR1 SGHVS and CDR2 FQNEAQ. Trimming left V 5 bases short and J 3 bases short, with 16 bases between. CDR3 length: 15 amino acids. Written as DNA, the CDR3 is TGTGCCAGCAGCCCCGCCCGTTTGGGTTACACTGAAGCTTTCTTT. It is translated as CASSPARLGYTEAFF.

This clonotype was counted only a few times. This rearrangement joins TRBV7-2 to TRBJ2-5; 7 bases match TRBD1. This CDR3 contains 11 residues. The V gene end was trimmed by 6 bases and the J gene end by 12 bases; junction bases not matched to a gene: 7. The germline V gene encodes CDR1 SGHTA and CDR2 FQGNSA. The CDR3, as DNA: TGTGCCAGCAGTCGCCAGGGACAGAAGTACTTC. Encoded protein: CASSRQGQKYF.

The genes are TRBV12-3 or TRBV12-4 and TRBJ2-3; the match to TRBD2 covers 14 bases. The V segment lost 7 bases and the J segment 4 bases; nucleotides outside the gene matches: 10. The CDR3 spans 17 residues. This CDR3 is CASKPGTSGGFADTQYF. For the CDR3, the DNA is TGTGCCAGCAAACCGGGGACTAGCGGGGGATTCGCAGATACGCAGTATTTT.

This clonotype appeared a few times. The J gene is TRBJ2-1, the V gene TRBV7-9, with 12 bases identical to TRBD2. The CDR3 sequence is 18 residues long. CDR1 is SEHNR and CDR2 is FQNEAQ in the germline V gene (reference sequence). Unmatched junction bases numbered 15, after V lost 5 bases and J lost 7 bases. The CDR3 DNA reads TGTGCCAGCAGCGCCCGACTAGCGGGGGCCCCGAAACAAAATGAGCAGTTCTTC. Encoded protein: CASSARLAGAPKQNEQFF.

This clonotype was seen only a few times. The V call is TRBV6-1, the J call TRBJ2-3; the D gene could be TRBD1 or TRBD2 (5 bases each). V was trimmed by 1 base and J by 4 bases, leaving 12 bases between them. The CDR3 is made up of 15 amino acids. Looked up from germline, CDR1 is MNHNS and CDR2 is SASEGT. CDR3 nucleotides: TGTGCCAGCAGTGAAGAGAGGGGCCGGGCAGATACGCAGTATTTT. It encodes CASSEERGRADTQYF.

This clonotype occurred a few times. The chain has TRBV5-6 and TRBJ1-1; D ambiguous. The V end was cut by 7 bases, the J end by 4 bases, with 11 bases between. This CDR3 is built from 12 residues. Germline V lookup: CDR1 SGHDT, CDR2 YYEEEE. Here the CDR3 reads CASYILGTEAFF. CDR3 nucleotides: TGTGCCAGCTATATACTAGGCACTGAAGCTTTCTTT.

This clonotype was seen a few times. The chain is built from TRBV10-3 and TRBJ1-5; D gene ambiguous. The CDR3 runs 12 residues. CDR1 and CDR2 from the germline V gene are ENHRY and SYGVKD. Trimming pared 4 bases from V and 3 bases from J, leaving 4 bases between. Written as DNA, the CDR3 is TGTGCCATCAGTGCACCCAATCAGCCCCAGCATTTT. This gives the protein CAISAPNQPQHF.

The V call is TRBV5-1, the J call TRBJ2-3; the D is unclear. The CDR3 length is 14 residues. V lost 2 bases and J lost 4, with 11 bases in between. CDR1 is SGHRS and CDR2 is YFSETQ in the germline V gene. CDR3 coding DNA: TGCGCCAGCAGCTTCGGTAGGGTCCCAGATACGCAGTATTTT. It translates to CASSFGRVPDTQYF.

This chain links TRBV28 with TRBJ2-3, with 8 nucleotides matching TRBD1. Germline V lookup: CDR1 MDHEN, CDR2 SYDVKM. The CDR3 totals 16 residues. V was clipped by 5 bases and J by 4 bases; unmatched bases: 11. CDR3 loop: CASSPNRGSEADTQYF. The CDR3 DNA is TGTGCCAGCAGTCCGAACAGGGGGTCGGAGGCAGATACGCAGTATTTT.

This clonotype was seen more than once but under ten times. This sequence joins TRBV6-5 and TRBJ2-7, with D maybe TRBD1 (6 bases). CDR3 length: 18 residues. Germline V gene lookup returns CDR1 MNHEY and CDR2 SVGAGI. The V and J ends lost 0 bases and 2 bases respectively, with 20 bases between them. CDR3: CASSYSNPRQAAAYEQYV. DNA of the CDR3: TGTGCCAGCAGTTACTCCAACCCGCGACAGGCGGCCGCCTACGAGCAGTACGTC.

This clonotype has just a few counts. This chain uses TRBV5-1 with TRBJ2-5; perhaps TRBD1 as D (5 bases). Germline CDR1 SGHRS, CDR2 YFSETQ. This CDR3 contains 16 residues. The V gene lost 1 base and the J gene lost 1 base, with 14 bases spanning the gap. CDR3 sequence reads: CASSLSVGVGQETQYF. The DNA for the CDR3 is TGCGCCAGCAGCTTGAGTGTAGGGGTGGGCCAAGAGACCCAGTACTTC.

This clonotype has a count of ten or more. The chain joins TRBV4-1 to TRBJ1-1, with TRBD1 identical over 8 bases. After removal of 3 bases from V and 1 base from J, the junction contained 1 base not matched to a gene. The CDR3 sequence is 14 residues long. Germline CDR1 is MGHRA and CDR2 is YSYEKL. The CDR3 loop is CASSHGQGNTEAFF. In DNA, the CDR3 is TGCGCCAGCAGCCATGGACAGGGGAACACTGAAGCTTTCTTT.

This clonotype was found a few times. V usage is TRBV6-1 and J usage is TRBJ2-6; D gene unclear. The ends were cut back, 6 bases at V and 0 bases at J, with 9 bases in the middle. This CDR3 contains 15 residues. CDR1 MNHNS and CDR2 SASEGT come from the germline V gene. This CDR3 is CASRQISSGANVLTF. The CDR3 nucleotides read TGTGCCAGCAGGCAGATAAGCTCTGGGGCCAACGTCCTGACTTTC.